This T cell receptor (beta chain) was profiled in a study of identical twins. This clonotype came up a few times. The target antigen is unknown. General study points: The abundant beta clonotypes from cord blood had fewer insertions, and memory repertoires had none of this. The study based its conclusions on cross-sectional statistical analysis and did not follow the same donors. With beta out-of-frame sequences, excess sharing by twins was weaker. Possibly, invariant MAIT and iNKT cells partly confounded zero-insertion analyses.

J was trimmed by 5 bases and V by 5 bases; bases with no gene match: 14. CDR3 length: 16 amino acids. TCRdb re-called the 5' RACE reads with MiXCR, one entry per CDR3 protein. In the table there are 1.5 million to 2 million distinct CDR3 sequences, about 31% of which are singletons. Material for sequencing was cord blood. The chain carries TRBV12-3 or TRBV12-4 and TRBJ2-7; 8 bases map to TRBD1. The source of this sequence is a newborn girl in good health. The DNA of the CDR3 is TGTGCCAGCAGTCCCGACGCCGCAGGGGGCAGGAACGAGCAGTACTTC. This gives the protein CASSPDAAGGRNEQYF.